The text below deals with one T cell receptor beta chain. Its target is unknown. The source of the sample is a study of T cells after yellow fever vaccination. For the study at large: Some fractions had low cell numbers, and these were prepared with SMART-Seq v4 Ultra Low Input.

Germline values: CDR1 SGHTA, CDR2 FQGTGA. V lost 3 bases to trimming and J lost 8 bases; unmatched junction nucleotides: 4. The CDR3 extends over 13 amino acids. One entry per CDR3 protein results from TCRdb running MiXCR on the 5' RACE reads. The sample lists some 350,000 distinct CDR3 sequences; 11% were seen once. Broader study findings: Post-booster repertoires contained most primary-vaccination clones again (about 95% CD4, 88% CD8).

The rearrangement uses TRBV7-3 and TRBJ1-2, with TRBD1 matching over 9 bases. The TCR comes from a man between 18 and 35 years old who received the YFV17D yellow fever vaccine. This sample comprised PBMCs, obtained on the day of the first yellow fever vaccination. CDR3 DNA: TGTGCCAGCAGCTTCGGACAGGGGATCGGCTACACCTTC. This gives the protein CASSFGQGIGYTF.